This T cell receptor beta chain emerged from a study of blood T cell repertoires in COVID-19. Background on the study: Collection of acute and convalescent COVID-19 samples took place in the United States, Italy and Spain.

TCRdb keeps only in-frame clones here, not all; method: immunoSEQ multiplex PCR. This repertoire shows approximately 140,000 clones, around 90% found once; its top ten account for about 4.1%. The CDR3 is 18 amino acids. Germline CDR1 reads SGHRS; CDR2 reads YFSETQ. J lost 2 bases, V lost 1 base, and 10 bases had no gene match. The specimen was PBMCs or T cells enriched from blood (not recorded which). The chain is built from TRBV5-1 and TRBJ2-2; TRBD2 matches at 8 bases. This clonotype originated in a woman in her forties who had been exposed to COVID-19. CDR3 nucleotides: TGCGCCAGCAGCTTGCGACTAATAGCGGGAAGTAACACCGGGGAGCTGTTTTTT. It codes for CASSLRLIAGSNTGELFF.